The sequence of this T cell receptor beta chain was determined in a study of Ad26.COV2.S vaccination and SARS-CoV-2 variants. Study-wide results and caveats: Vaccine recipients posted higher spike-specific TCR breadth than their placebo counterparts. Whether participants received vaccine or placebo, their non-spike TCR breadth was similar.

Comment on this clone: The target antigen is unknown.

Sample treatment: around 19 received Ad26.COV2.S at low or high dose, single or two shots; 5 received placebo; per-sample allocation not given. Vaccine and placebo recipients were sampled on day 63 after the first injection. This CDR3 has 14 residues. Germline loops: CDR1 MNHEY, CDR2 SVGAGI. V was shortened by 0 bases and J by 8 bases, with 8 bases between the two germline ends. Measured with immunoSEQ multiplex PCR; TCRdb has only the in-frame clones, and not every one. The repertoire holds some 340,000 clones, with about 82% as singletons. The origin of this receptor is a person between 18 and 59 years old who received the Ad26.COV2.S COVID-19 vaccine or a placebo. This sample comprised peripheral blood, obtained in a trial of Ad26.COV2.S vaccine versus placebo. The chain joins TRBV6-5 to TRBJ1-6, with D possibly matching TRBD1 (6 bases). The CDR3 sequence is CASSYSYRDSPLHF. The CDR3 nucleotides read TGTGCCAGCAGTTACTCGTACAGGGATTCACCCCTCCACTTT.